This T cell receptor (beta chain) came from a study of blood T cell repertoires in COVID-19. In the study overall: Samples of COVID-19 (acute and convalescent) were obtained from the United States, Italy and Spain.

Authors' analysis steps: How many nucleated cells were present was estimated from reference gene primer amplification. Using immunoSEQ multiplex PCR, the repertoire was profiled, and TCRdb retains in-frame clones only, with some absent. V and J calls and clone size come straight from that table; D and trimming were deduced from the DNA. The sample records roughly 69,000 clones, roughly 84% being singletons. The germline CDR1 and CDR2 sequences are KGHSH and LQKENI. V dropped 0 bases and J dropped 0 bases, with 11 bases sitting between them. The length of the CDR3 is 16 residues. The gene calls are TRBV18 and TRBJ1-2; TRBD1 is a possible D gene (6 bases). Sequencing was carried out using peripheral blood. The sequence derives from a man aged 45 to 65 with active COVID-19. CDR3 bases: TGTGCCAGCTCACCACCGGGGGCAGGATCTAACTATGGCTACACCTTC. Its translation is CASSPPGAGSNYGYTF.